This T cell receptor beta chain was profiled in a study of T cells in Graves' hyperthyroidism and ophthalmopathy. Template material for amplifying TCR beta CDR3 regions consisted of RNA transcripts. HTBI primers were employed in a first-round RT-PCR of the TCR CDR3. TCRdb re-derived calls from the multiplex PCR reads in MiXCR, one entry per CDR3 protein. The sample includes approximately 600,000 distinct CDR3 sequences, roughly 20% of them seen just once. Study results and limitations: The blood repertoire included most of the expanded thyroid clonotypes above 0.001.

This clonotype turned up a few times. Its specificity is not known. The junction does not match germline at one end; this may be a read error. Germline CDR1 MNHEY, CDR2 SVGAGI. This CDR3 is 14 amino acids long. This rearrangement joins TRBV6-5 to TRBJ1-2; 9 bases fit TRBD1. Sequences were obtained from blood. The sequence came from a man younger than 45 with Graves' ophthalmopathy. The CDR3 loop reads CASSNRTGDYDYTF. As DNA, the CDR3 is TGTGCCAGCAGTAACAGGACAGGGGACTATGACTACACCTTC.